This entry lists 24 T cell receptor beta chains sequenced from one sample in a study of blood T cell repertoires in COVID-19. TCRdb's table, derived via immunoSEQ multiplex PCR, lists solely in-frame clones and lacks some. The sample carries over 45,000 clones, about four fifths recorded once. The sample consisted of peripheral blood. These receptors were collected from a man aged 50 to 60 with active COVID-19.

The chain is built from TRBV6-5 and TRBJ1-2, with a possible D match to TRBD1 (5 bases). Per the germline V gene, CDR1 is MNHEY and CDR2 is SVGAGI. Trimming shortened V by 6 bases and J by 0 bases, and 14 bases separated the two germline ends. CDR3 length: 15 amino acids. The CDR3 here is CASRLTTGANYGYTF. The CDR3 DNA follows: TGTGCCAGCAGGCTTACAACAGGAGCTAACTATGGCTACACCTTC.

V gene TRBV7-8 combines with J gene TRBJ1-4, with a tentative D call TRBD1 (5 bases). V was shortened by 3 bases and J by 2 bases, with 10 bases between the two germline ends. Germline loops: CDR1 SGHVS, CDR2 FQNEAQ. The CDR3 extends over 15 amino acids. The CDR3: CASSFGGFTNEKLFF. The CDR3 DNA reads TGTGCCAGCAGCTTCGGGGGTTTCACTAATGAAAAACTGTTTTTT.

The CDR3 reads CASSRGGDGNQPQHF. The DNA for the CDR3 is TGCGCCAGCAGCCGCGGGGGGGATGGCAATCAGCCCCAGCATTTT. This chain uses TRBV5-1 with TRBJ1-5; D is possibly TRBD1 (5 bases). The CDR3 spans 15 residues. Germline CDR1 reads SGHRS; CDR2 reads YFSETQ. Between the trimmed V and J ends, which lost 4 bases and 2 bases, there was a span of 13 bases.

The J gene is TRBJ2-1, the V gene TRBV9, with 12 bases that match TRBD1. Germline loops: CDR1 SGDLS, CDR2 YYNGEE. CDR3 length: 13 amino acids. With V trimmed by 7 bases and J by 8 bases, 4 bases remained unmatched. The CDR3: CASRGQGAHEQFF. In DNA, the CDR3 is TGTGCCAGCCGGGGACAGGGGGCCCATGAGCAGTTCTTC.

The chain employs TRBV27 and TRBJ2-1; a weak D match, TRBD1 (5 bases). V lost 5 bases to trimming and J lost 5 bases, with 13 bases between them. The CDR3 totals 14 residues. Germline V lookup: CDR1 MNHEY, CDR2 SMNVEV (reference sequence). CDR3 sequence reads: CASSQGPTNNEQFF. CDR3 in DNA: TGTGCCAGCAGTCAGGGCCCTACCAACAATGAGCAGTTCTTC.

The V and J genes are TRBV5-6 and TRBJ2-5, with 14 bases matching TRBD2. CDR3 length: 16 amino acids. Germline CDR1 is SGHDT and CDR2 is YYEEEE. V lost 2 bases and J lost 3; bases outside the gene matches: 3. CDR3 sequence reads: CASSFGLAGGKETQYF. DNA for the CDR3: TGTGCCAGCAGCTTCGGACTAGCGGGGGGTAAAGAGACCCAGTACTTC.

This clone was detected once. The chain has TRBV7-2 and TRBJ1-2; D might be TRBD1 (6 bases). This CDR3 region has 13 residues. The germline V gene has CDR1 SGHTA and CDR2 FQGNSA. Between the trimmed V and J ends, which lost 1 base and 7 bases, there was a span of 10 bases. The CDR3 coding sequence is TGTGCCAGCAGCTTAGGCAGGGGTCGTGGCTACACCTTC. Protein product: CASSLGRGRGYTF.

The chain has TRBV3-1 (or the pseudogene TRBV3-2) and TRBJ2-1; 7 positions agree with TRBD1. V lost 3 bases, J lost 10 bases, and 6 bases stayed unmatched. The CDR3 has 13 amino acids. CDR1 is LGHDT, CDR2 YNNKEL, per germline (reference sequence). The CDR3 loop reads CASSQGTAREQFF. The CDR3 coding sequence is TGTGCCAGCAGCCAGGGGACAGCCCGCGAGCAGTTCTTC.

This rearrangement joins TRBV2 to TRBJ2-7; 13 bases are shared with TRBD2. This CDR3 region has 17 residues. The V segment lost 7 bases and the J segment 2 bases; nucleotides outside the gene matches: 11. Germline CDR1 is SNHLY and CDR2 is FYNNEI. Here the CDR3 DNA reads TGTGCCAGCAAGGGGACTAGCGGGACTTTTAACGCCTACGAGCAGTACTTC. Translating gives CASKGTSGTFNAYEQYF.

The chain is built from TRBV20-1 and TRBJ2-1; D is possibly TRBD2 (5 bases). The CDR3 totals 14 residues. The V gene lost 3 bases and the J gene lost 3 bases, with 12 bases spanning the gap. Germline CDR1 reads DFQATT; CDR2 reads SNEGSKA (reference sequence). CDR3 loop: CSASSSGHYNEQFF. The CDR3 nucleotides are TGCAGTGCTAGTTCCAGCGGCCACTACAATGAGCAGTTCTTC.

In this sample, this clone turned up once. The chain combines TRBV19 with TRBJ2-1, with 15 bases fitting TRBD2. CDR1 is LNHDA, CDR2 SQIVND, per germline (reference sequence). The CDR3 sequence is 17 residues long. The junction had 6 bases not matched to a gene; V was cut back by 3 bases and J by 6 bases. This CDR3 reads CASSITGLAGGLNEQFF. CDR3 in DNA: TGTGCCAGTAGTATTACAGGACTAGCGGGGGGGCTCAATGAGCAGTTCTTC.

This clone has just a few counts. The J gene is TRBJ1-2, the V gene TRBV4-2, with D possibly TRBD1 on 6 matching bases. Germline V gives CDR1 LGHNA, CDR2 YNFKEQ. The CDR3 is 16 amino acids. Trimming removed 0 bases from V and 2 bases from J, with 13 bases in between. DNA of the CDR3: TGTGCCAGCAGCCAAGAAGACGGACAGATCAACTATGGCTACACCTTC. Translated: CASSQEDGQINYGYTF.

This rearrangement joins TRBV10-3 to TRBJ1-2; a weak D match, TRBD1 (5 bases). Trimming shortened V by 7 bases and J by 8 bases, and 14 bases separated the two germline ends. CDR1 is ENHRY and CDR2 is SYGVKD in the germline V gene. CDR3 length: 12 residues. The CDR3 DNA follows: TGTGCCATCACCCAGGGTGAACTGGGCTACACCTTC. Encoded protein: CAITQGELGYTF.

The genes are TRBV6-5 and TRBJ1-1; 7 bases are shared with TRBD1. CDR1 is MNHEY and CDR2 is SVGAGI in the germline V gene. With 6 bases clipped from V and 3 bases from J, the junction kept 10 bases outside the gene matches. The CDR3 loop spans 15 amino acids. This CDR3 reads CASREQSQGDTEAFF. CDR3 in DNA: TGTGCCAGCAGGGAGCAGAGCCAGGGGGACACTGAAGCTTTCTTT.

This CDR3 is CASSLASYNEQFF. CDR3 DNA: TGTGCCAGCAGCTTGGCCTCGTACAATGAGCAGTTCTTC. V gene TRBV11-2 combines with J gene TRBJ2-1; D is unclear. Trimming pared 3 bases from V and 4 bases from J, leaving 7 bases between. This CDR3 is 13 amino acids long. Germline V gene lookup returns CDR1 SGHAT and CDR2 FQNNGV.

This clone showed up just once. V is TRBV19 and J is TRBJ2-5; D not certain. Germline V gene data show CDR1 as LNHDA and CDR2 as SQIVND (reference sequence). The CDR3 loop spans 14 amino acids. V was trimmed by 5 bases and J by 1 base, leaving 11 bases between them. The CDR3 DNA reads TGTGCCAGTAGTGAGAGAGGATCCCAAGAGACCCAGTACTTC. It codes for CASSERGSQETQYF.

This clone appeared once. The V and J genes are TRBV28 and TRBJ1-1, with TRBD1 as a possible D gene (5 bases). This CDR3 contains 14 residues. Germline CDR1 and CDR2: MDHEN and SYDVKM. V lost 3 bases, J lost 5 bases, and 13 bases lay in between. The CDR3 bases are TGTGCCAGCAGTTTGGCCCCTCGGGGGACTGAAGCTTTCTTT. Amino acid sequence: CASSLAPRGTEAFF.

J is TRBJ2-1 and V is TRBV4-1; 10 nucleotides line up with TRBD2. Trimming cost V 6 bases and J 8 bases; bases outside gene matches: 10. The CDR3 extends over 15 amino acids. Germline V gene data show CDR1 as MGHRA and CDR2 as YSYEKL. In nucleotides, the CDR3 is TGCGCCAGCAGAGCTAGCGGGGGCCGCGGGGATGAGCAGTTCTTC. It is translated as CASRASGGRGDEQFF.

This clone was observed a single time. V is TRBV7-9 and J is TRBJ2-7, with 9 bases matching TRBD1. Trimming at V came to 5 bases and at J to 3 bases, leaving 11 bases not matched to a gene. Per germline, CDR1 SEHNR and CDR2 FQNEAQ (reference sequence). The CDR3 spans 16 residues. CDR3 loop: CASSPRAGTGFYEQYF. CDR3 coding DNA: TGTGCCAGCAGCCCCCGGGCCGGGACAGGGTTCTACGAGCAGTACTTC.

The chain combines TRBV7-2 with TRBJ1-3; tentative D call: TRBD1 (5 bases). The V gene lost 0 bases and the J gene lost 4 bases, with 7 bases spanning the gap. From germline, CDR1 is SGHTA and CDR2 FQGNSA. The CDR3 has 14 residues. This chain's CDR3 is CASSLAGVGNTIYF. The CDR3 region has the DNA TGTGCCAGCAGCTTAGCAGGGGTCGGAAACACCATATATTTT.

The chain uses TRBV7-8 and TRBJ1-2; 7 nucleotides align to TRBD1. The CDR3 covers 13 residues. CDR1 is SGHVS and CDR2 is FQNEAQ in the germline V gene. Trimming at V came to 5 bases and at J to 4 bases, leaving 4 bases not matched to a gene. CDR3 residues: CASSPQGSYGYTF. The CDR3 region has the DNA TGTGCCAGCAGCCCACAGGGGAGCTATGGCTACACCTTC.

The rearrangement joins TRBV14 to TRBJ1-1; the D is unclear. The CDR3 consists of 14 residues. V lost 1 base and J 1 base, leaving 7 bases between the germline ends. Germline V CDR1 and CDR2: SGHDN, FVKESK. CDR3: CASSQAPRNTEAFF. The CDR3 nucleotides read TGTGCCAGCAGCCAAGCCCCGAGGAACACTGAAGCTTTCTTT.

This rearrangement joins TRBV19 to TRBJ2-1; weak D call: TRBD1 (6 bases). The CDR3 runs 15 residues. The germline V gene encodes CDR1 LNHDA and CDR2 SQIVND (reference sequence). The V gene lost 10 bases and the J gene lost 4 bases, with 20 bases spanning the gap. DNA of the CDR3: TGTGCCACTAACAAACCGGGACAACTTTACAATGAGCAGTTCTTC. Translated, it gives CATNKPGQLYNEQFF.

This clone was observed a single time. The V and J genes are TRBV7-7 and TRBJ2-1, with 9 bases matching TRBD2. This CDR3 has 15 residues. After removal of 5 bases from V and 5 bases from J, the junction contained 7 bases not matched to a gene. From germline, CDR1 is SSHAT and CDR2 FNYEAQ (reference sequence). The CDR3 protein is CASSVSSGIHNEQFF. CDR3 sequence (DNA): TGTGCCAGCAGCGTATCTAGCGGGATCCACAATGAGCAGTTCTTC.